This T cell receptor beta chain comes out of a study of cytomegalovirus exposure and HLA in healthy donors. 13 Jbeta primers and 60 Vbeta primers were used for the PCR. This table comes from immunoSEQ multiplex PCR, and its TCRdb copy is limited to in-frame clones, with some not included. The sample carries around 150,000 clones, around 83% recorded once. Study results and caveats: Only CMV serostatus was available as immune exposure information. In the analysis, some V segments, TRBV6-2 and TRBV6-3 included, were excluded as indistinguishable.

There are 12 residues in the CDR3. As to this clone: What it recognizes is unknown.

The sequencing input was PBMCs. The chain employs TRBV21-1 and TRBJ1-5; TRBD1 was called by the table and not checked on the DNA. TRBV21-1 corresponds to a pseudogene. The sequence came from a man aged 50 to 59 in good health and CMV-seropositive. As DNA, the CDR3 is TGTGCCATTACGGACAAGGATCAGCCCCAGCATTTT. Its protein product is CAITDKDQPQHF.